Below are 6 T cell receptor beta chains sequenced from a single sample in a study of blood T cell repertoires in COVID-19. Clones were sequenced by immunoSEQ multiplex PCR, and TCRdb holds only the in-frame ones, with some missing. The sample records tens of thousands of clones, 85% to 90% being singletons. The sequencing sample was made of peripheral blood. The receptor set was obtained from a man older than 75 with active COVID-19.

V is TRBV9 and J is TRBJ2-5; tentative D call: TRBD2 (5 bases). The germline V gene encodes CDR1 SGDLS and CDR2 YYNGEE. V was clipped by 0 bases and J by 4 bases, with 10 bases between them. The CDR3 runs to 14 residues. In DNA, the CDR3 is TGTGCCAGCAGCGTAGGGGCGGGTGCAGAGACCCAGTACTTC. Translating gives CASSVGAGAETQYF. The variable domain in full, with the rest retrieved from reference TRBV9 and TRBJ2-5, is DSGVTQTPKHLITATGQRVTLRCSPRSGDLSVYWYQQSLDQGLQFLIQYYNGEERAKGNILERFSAQQFPDLHSELNLSSLELGDSALYFCASSVGAGAETQYFGPGTRLLVL.

The chain uses TRBV11-2 and TRBJ1-2; TRBD1 agrees at 10 bases. CDR3 length: 13 residues. Germline V gives CDR1 SGHAT, CDR2 FQNNGV. Losses at the gene ends were 5 bases for V and 6 bases for J; bases not matched to a gene: 3. The DNA of the CDR3 is TGTGCCAGCAGCCTCGGACAGGGGGATGGCTACACCTTC. This gives the protein CASSLGQGDGYTF.

V and J are TRBV27 and TRBJ2-1, with 8 positions matching TRBD1. Germline trimming cut 4 bases from V and 9 bases from J; bases unmatched to any gene: 2. This CDR3 has 12 residues. Germline CDR1 MNHEY, CDR2 SMNVEV (reference sequence). The CDR3 protein is CASSSQGVEQFF. The CDR3 DNA reads TGTGCCAGCAGTTCACAGGGGGTTGAGCAGTTCTTC.

This clone was found once. The CDR3 region has the DNA TGTGCCAGCAGCGTAGTGGAGCGGGAGTACGCAGATACGCAGTATTTT. The encoded protein is CASSVVEREYADTQYF. The rearrangement links TRBV9 to TRBJ2-3, with 8 bases that match TRBD2. The CDR3 length is 16 residues. J was trimmed by 4 bases and V by 0 bases; bases with no gene match: 7. Germline lookup yields CDR1 SGDLS and CDR2 YYNGEE.

This clone has a single count. The chain recombines TRBV18 with TRBJ1-1; 7 bases are shared with TRBD1. The V segment lost 3 bases and the J segment 3 bases; nucleotides outside the gene matches: 1. From germline, CDR1 is KGHSH and CDR2 LQKENI. This CDR3 spans 13 amino acids. CDR3 nucleotides: TGTGCCAGCTCACCGGGGACAGACACTGAAGCTTTCTTT. Translating gives CASSPGTDTEAFF.

The chain joins TRBV5-1 to TRBJ2-6; 7 nucleotides align to TRBD1. V was pared by 1 base and J by 2 bases, with 3 bases of the junction left unmatched. There are 16 residues in the CDR3. In germline, CDR1 is SGHRS, CDR2 YFSETQ. CDR3 sequence reads: CASSLNGQAGANVLTF. For the CDR3, the DNA is TGCGCCAGCAGCTTGAATGGACAGGCTGGGGCCAACGTCCTGACTTTC.